The 10 T cell receptor beta chains given below trace back to one sample, sequenced in a study of cytomegalovirus exposure and HLA in healthy donors. In the PCR, 60 Vbeta and 13 Jbeta primers were used. Clones were read by immunoSEQ multiplex PCR, and TCRdb kept only the in-frame ones, dropping some. The sample lists 120,000 or so clones, 60% to 80% seen once, with 15% to 20% in the top ten. The sample consisted of PBMCs. These receptors were collected from a man aged 50-60 years in good health and CMV-seropositive.

This clone was counted a single time. Other DNA sequences in this specimen translate into the identical CDR3. The chain uses TRBV6-5 and TRBJ1-1; 9 nucleotides agree with TRBD1. Germline CDR1 and CDR2: MNHEY and SVGAGI. CDR3 length equals 14 residues. The ends lost 2 bases at V and 5 bases at J; junction bases unmatched: 3. CDR3 protein: CASSYDRGRTEAFF. CDR3 DNA: TGTGCCAGCAGTTACGACAGGGGGAGAACTGAAGCTTTCTTT.

The chain couples TRBV6-1 to TRBJ1-1, with 7 nucleotides matching TRBD1. Germline V lookup: CDR1 MNHNS, CDR2 SASEGT. CDR3 size: 14 residues. With V trimmed by 6 bases and J by 7 bases, 11 bases remained unmatched. The CDR3 sequence is CASSWGQQKVEAFF. For the CDR3, the DNA is TGTGCCAGCAGCTGGGGACAGCAGAAGGTTGAAGCTTTCTTT.

This clone was picked up a small number of times. The genes are TRBV15 and TRBJ2-2; a possible D gene is TRBD1 (6 bases). Germline V gene data show CDR1 as LNHNV and CDR2 as YYDKDF (reference sequence). The CDR3 runs 14 residues. V was shortened by 4 bases and J by 5 bases, with 11 bases between the two germline ends. CDR3 loop: CATSKQGTTGELFF. The CDR3 bases are TGTGCCACCAGCAAACAGGGAACAACCGGGGAGCTGTTTTTT.

Here the CDR3 DNA reads TGTGCCAGCAAGGGACAGGACTCCTACGAGCAGTACTTC. Amino acids: CASKGQDSYEQYF. This sequence joins TRBV5-5 and TRBJ2-7, with 8 positions matching TRBD1. V dropped 6 bases and J dropped 0; count of bases not matched to a gene: 2. The CDR3 runs 13 residues. Germline loops: CDR1 SGHKS, CDR2 YYEKEE (reference sequence).

The chain combines TRBV14 with TRBJ2-7, with no clear D. Germline V gene sequence: CDR1 SGHDN, CDR2 FVKESK. Trimming shortened V by 3 bases and J by 2 bases, and 5 bases separated the two germline ends. The CDR3 contains 12 residues. The DNA of the CDR3 is TGTGCCAGCAGCCACAGTACCTACGAGCAGTACTTC. Its translation: CASSHSTYEQYF.

The chain uses TRBV14 and TRBJ2-1, with D hard to call. Germline CDR1 reads SGHDN; CDR2 reads FVKESK. V lost 4 bases and J lost 5, with 15 bases in between. This CDR3 comprises 15 residues. The CDR3 nucleotides read TGTGCCAGCAGCCCACTGGTCGTACGGGACAATGAGCAGTTCTTC. Its translation: CASSPLVVRDNEQFF.

Here the CDR3 reads CAISGGTTYNEQFF. CDR3 DNA: TGTGCCATCAGTGGGGGGACTACCTACAATGAGCAGTTCTTC. The chain is built from TRBV10-3 and TRBJ2-1; TRBD2 agrees at 7 bases. There are 14 residues in the CDR3. The V gene's germline CDR1 is ENHRY and CDR2 SYGVKD. V lost 4 bases, J lost 2 bases, and 2 bases stayed unmatched.

The V and J genes are TRBV5-1 and TRBJ2-5, with 8 bases matching TRBD2. The J call is uncertain, as TRBJ2-7 better fits the DNA end. From germline, CDR1 is SGHRS and CDR2 YFSETQ. The CDR3 totals 14 residues. This CDR3 reads CASSTGTRALEQYF. CDR3 coding DNA: TGCGCCAGCAGCACGGGGACTAGAGCCCTCGAGCAGTACTTC.

This clone was picked up one time. The chain couples TRBV5-1 to TRBJ2-4, with TRBD1 as a possible D gene (6 bases). The CDR3 is made up of 15 amino acids. The V end lost 0 bases, the J end lost 7 bases, and 14 bases lay between the germline ends. The germline CDR1 and CDR2 sequences are SGHRS and YFSETQ. As DNA, the CDR3 is TGCGCCAGCAGCTTGGCGGCAGGGGCGAGTAACATTCAGTACTTC. This sequence encodes CASSLAAGASNIQYF.

The rearrangement uses TRBV9 and TRBJ1-2; D is uncertain. The germline V gene encodes CDR1 SGDLS and CDR2 YYNGEE. V gave up 4 bases and J gave up 0 bases, with 13 bases separating them. This CDR3 spans 15 amino acids. The CDR3 is CASSPEGESNYGYTF. The CDR3 DNA reads as TGTGCCAGCAGCCCAGAGGGCGAATCTAACTATGGCTACACCTTC.